This T cell receptor beta chain emerged from a study of cytomegalovirus exposure and HLA in healthy donors. The PCR employed 60 Vbeta primers together with 13 Jbeta primers. Clones were sequenced by immunoSEQ multiplex PCR, and TCRdb holds only the in-frame ones, with some missing. The sample has 120,000 to 150,000 clones, roughly 80% seen once. Points from the study as a whole: According to a later analysis, most TCR beta chains associated with CMV appeared HLA-restricted.

Comment on this clone: The antigen remains unidentified.

Sequenced input: PBMCs. The source is a woman in her thirties or forties in good health and CMV-seropositive.

CDR3 sequence: CASSTRRTGLTGELFF. Here the CDR3 DNA reads TGTGCCAGCAGCACCCGACGGACAGGGTTAACCGGGGAGCTGTTTTTT. The chain uses TRBV5-6 and TRBJ2-2, with 8 bases fitting TRBD1. V shed 4 bases and J 5 bases; nucleotides not matched to a gene: 10. CDR1 and CDR2 (germline): SGHDT, YYEEEE. CDR3 length equals 16 residues. The full variable domain, rest sourced from reference TRBV5-6 and TRBJ2-2, is DAGVTQSPTHLIKTRGQQVTLRCSPKSGHDTVSWYQQALGQGPQFIFQYYEEEERQRGNFPDRFSGHQFPNYSSELNVNALLLGDSALYLCASSTRRTGLTGELFFGEGSRLTVL.